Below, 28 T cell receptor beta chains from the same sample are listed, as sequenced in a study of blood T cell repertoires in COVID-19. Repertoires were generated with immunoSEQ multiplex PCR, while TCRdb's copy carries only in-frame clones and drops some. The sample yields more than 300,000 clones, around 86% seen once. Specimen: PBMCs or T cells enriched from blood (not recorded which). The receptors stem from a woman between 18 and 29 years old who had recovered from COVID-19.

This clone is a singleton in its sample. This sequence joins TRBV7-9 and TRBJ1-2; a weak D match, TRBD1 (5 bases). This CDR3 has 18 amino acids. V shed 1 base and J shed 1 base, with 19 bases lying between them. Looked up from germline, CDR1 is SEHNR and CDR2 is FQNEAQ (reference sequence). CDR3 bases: TGTGCCAGCAGCTTAGAGGGGCCCTACTATGAAGATAACTATGGCTACACCTTC. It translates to CASSLEGPYYEDNYGYTF.

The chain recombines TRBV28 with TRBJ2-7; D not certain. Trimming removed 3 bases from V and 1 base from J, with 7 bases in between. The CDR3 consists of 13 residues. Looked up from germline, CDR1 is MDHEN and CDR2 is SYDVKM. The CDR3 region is CASSLITSYEQYF. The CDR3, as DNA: TGTGCCAGCAGTTTGATAACTTCCTACGAGCAGTACTTC.

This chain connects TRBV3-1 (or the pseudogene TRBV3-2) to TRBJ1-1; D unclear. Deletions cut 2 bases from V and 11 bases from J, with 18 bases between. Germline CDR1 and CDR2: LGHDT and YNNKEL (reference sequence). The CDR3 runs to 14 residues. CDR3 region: CASSQRNRAVTAFF. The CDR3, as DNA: TGTGCCAGCAGCCAACGAAACAGAGCGGTGACGGCTTTCTTT.

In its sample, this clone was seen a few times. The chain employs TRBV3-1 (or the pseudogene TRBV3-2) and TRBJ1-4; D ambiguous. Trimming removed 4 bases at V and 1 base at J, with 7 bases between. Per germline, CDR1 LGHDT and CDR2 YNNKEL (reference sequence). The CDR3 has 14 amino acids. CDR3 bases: TGTGCCAGCAGCCCTTCGGGAACTAATGAAAAACTGTTTTTT. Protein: CASSPSGTNEKLFF.

The CDR3 loop is CASSRITGSSPLHF. For the CDR3, the DNA is TGCGCCAGCAGCCGGATTACAGGGTCTTCACCCCTCCACTTT. The gene calls are TRBV4-1 and TRBJ1-6; tentatively, D is TRBD1 (6 bases). V was pared by 4 bases and J by 9 bases, with 13 bases between. In germline, CDR1 is MGHRA, CDR2 YSYEKL. The CDR3 sequence is 14 residues long.

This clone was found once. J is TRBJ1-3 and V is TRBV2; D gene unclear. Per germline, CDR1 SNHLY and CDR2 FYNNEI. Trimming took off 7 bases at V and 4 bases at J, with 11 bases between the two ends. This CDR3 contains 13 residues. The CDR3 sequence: CASKPADGNTIYF. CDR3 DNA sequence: TGTGCCAGCAAACCAGCGGACGGAAACACCATATATTTT.

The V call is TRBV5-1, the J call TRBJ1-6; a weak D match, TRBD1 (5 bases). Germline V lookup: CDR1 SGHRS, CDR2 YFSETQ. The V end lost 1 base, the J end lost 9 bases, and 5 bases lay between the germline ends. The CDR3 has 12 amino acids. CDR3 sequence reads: CASSLTGSPLHF. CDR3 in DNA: TGCGCCAGCAGCTTGACAGGTTCACCCCTCCACTTT. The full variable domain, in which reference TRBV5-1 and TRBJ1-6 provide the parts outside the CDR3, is KAGVTQTPRYLIKTRGQQVTLSCSPISGHRSVSWYQQTPGQGLQFLFEYFSETQRNKGNFPGRFSGRQFSNSRSEMNVSTLELGDSALYLCASSLTGSPLHFGNGTRLTVT.

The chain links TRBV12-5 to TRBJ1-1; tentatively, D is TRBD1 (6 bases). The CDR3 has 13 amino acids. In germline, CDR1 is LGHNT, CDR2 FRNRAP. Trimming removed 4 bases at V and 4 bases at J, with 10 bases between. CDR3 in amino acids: CASGWGGPTEAFF. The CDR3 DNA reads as TGTGCTAGTGGTTGGGGGGGGCCCACTGAAGCTTTCTTT.

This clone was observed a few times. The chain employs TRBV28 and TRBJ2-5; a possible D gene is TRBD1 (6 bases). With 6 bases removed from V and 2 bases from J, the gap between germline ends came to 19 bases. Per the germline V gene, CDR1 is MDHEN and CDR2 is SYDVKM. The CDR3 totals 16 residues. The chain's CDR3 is CASSPVRGGSQETQYF. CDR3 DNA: TGTGCCAGCAGCCCAGTCAGGGGTGGGAGTCAAGAGACCCAGTACTTC.

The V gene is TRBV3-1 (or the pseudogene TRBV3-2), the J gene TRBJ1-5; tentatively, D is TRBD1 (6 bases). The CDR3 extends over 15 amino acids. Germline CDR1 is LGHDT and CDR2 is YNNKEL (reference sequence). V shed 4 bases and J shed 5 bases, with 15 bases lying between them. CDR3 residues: CASSRDYRDDQPQHF. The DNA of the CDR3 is TGTGCCAGCAGCCGGGATTACAGGGATGATCAGCCCCAGCATTTT.

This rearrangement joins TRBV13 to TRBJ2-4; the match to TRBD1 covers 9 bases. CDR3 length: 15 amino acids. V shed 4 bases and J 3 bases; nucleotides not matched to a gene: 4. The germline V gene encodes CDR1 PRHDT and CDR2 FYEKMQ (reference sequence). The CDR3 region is CASSSGQGIKNIQYF. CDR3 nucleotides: TGTGCCAGCAGCTCTGGACAGGGGATCAAAAACATTCAGTACTTC.

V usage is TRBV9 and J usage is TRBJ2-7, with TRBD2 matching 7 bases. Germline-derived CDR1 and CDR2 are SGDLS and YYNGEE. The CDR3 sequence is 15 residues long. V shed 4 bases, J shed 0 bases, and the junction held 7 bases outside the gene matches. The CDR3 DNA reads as TGTGCCAGCAGCCCTAGTGGCGGGGGCTCCTACGAGCAGTACTTC. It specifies CASSPSGGGSYEQYF.

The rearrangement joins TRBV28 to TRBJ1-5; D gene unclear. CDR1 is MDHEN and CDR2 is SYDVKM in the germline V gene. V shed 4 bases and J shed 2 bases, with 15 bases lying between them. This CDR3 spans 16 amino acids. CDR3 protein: CASSSRRAPGNQPQHF. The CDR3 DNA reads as TGTGCCAGCAGTTCTAGGCGGGCCCCGGGCAATCAGCCCCAGCATTTT.

The CDR3 nucleotides are TGCGCCAGCAGTGAGGCGGGGACGGTTGGCTACACCTTC. It yields the protein CASSEAGTVGYTF. The chain is built from TRBV10-1 and TRBJ1-2; a possible D gene is TRBD1 (5 bases). Germline V gene data show CDR1 as WNHNN and CDR2 as SYGVQD (reference sequence). With 2 bases removed from V and 7 bases from J, the gap between germline ends came to 11 bases. This CDR3 comprises 13 residues.

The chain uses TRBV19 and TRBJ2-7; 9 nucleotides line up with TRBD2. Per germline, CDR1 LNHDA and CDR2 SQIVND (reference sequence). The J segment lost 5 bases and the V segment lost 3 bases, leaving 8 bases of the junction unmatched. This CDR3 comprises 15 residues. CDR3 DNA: TGTGCCAGTAGTATTGTTGCGGGAGGGCCCCACGAGCAGTACTTC. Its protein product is CASSIVAGGPHEQYF.

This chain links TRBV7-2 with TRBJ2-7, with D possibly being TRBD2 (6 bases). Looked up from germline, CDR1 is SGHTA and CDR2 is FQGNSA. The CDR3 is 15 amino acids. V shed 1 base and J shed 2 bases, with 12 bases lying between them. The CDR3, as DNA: TGTGCCAGCAGCTTAGACTACACGGGGGCCTACGAGCAGTACTTC. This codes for CASSLDYTGAYEQYF.

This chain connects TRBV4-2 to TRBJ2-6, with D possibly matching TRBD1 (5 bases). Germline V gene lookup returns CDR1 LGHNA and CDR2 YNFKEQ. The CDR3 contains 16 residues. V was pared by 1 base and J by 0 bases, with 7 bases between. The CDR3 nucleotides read TGTGCCAGCAGCCAAGTGCAGGGCTCTGGGGCCAACGTCCTGACTTTC. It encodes CASSQVQGSGANVLTF.

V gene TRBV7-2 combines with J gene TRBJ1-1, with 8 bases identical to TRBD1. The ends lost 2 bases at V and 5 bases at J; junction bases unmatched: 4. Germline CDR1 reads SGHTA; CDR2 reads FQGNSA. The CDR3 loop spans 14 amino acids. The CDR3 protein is CASSLTGGVTEAFF. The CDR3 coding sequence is TGTGCCAGCAGCTTAACAGGGGGGGTGACTGAAGCTTTCTTT.

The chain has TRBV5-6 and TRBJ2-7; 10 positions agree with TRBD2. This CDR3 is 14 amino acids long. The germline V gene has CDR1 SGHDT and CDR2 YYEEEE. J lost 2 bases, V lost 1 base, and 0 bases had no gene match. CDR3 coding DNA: TGTGCCAGCAGCTTGCTAGCGGGGGCCTACGAGCAGTACTTC. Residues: CASSLLAGAYEQYF.

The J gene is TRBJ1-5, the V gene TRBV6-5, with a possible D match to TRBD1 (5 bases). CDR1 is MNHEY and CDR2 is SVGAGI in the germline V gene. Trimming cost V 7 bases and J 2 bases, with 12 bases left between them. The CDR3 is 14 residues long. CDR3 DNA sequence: TGTGCCAGCACCCCCGGGGGGGGCAATCAGCCCCAGCATTTT. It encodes CASTPGGGNQPQHF.

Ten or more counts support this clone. The CDR3 DNA reads as TGTGCCAGCAGTTCGAACAGGTACACTGAAGCTTTCTTT. This sequence encodes CASSSNRYTEAFF. The V and J genes are TRBV27 and TRBJ1-1; D is perhaps TRBD1 (5 bases). Germline-derived CDR1 and CDR2 are MNHEY and SMNVEV (reference sequence). Trimming left V 4 bases short and J 3 bases short, with 9 bases between. The CDR3 runs to 13 residues.

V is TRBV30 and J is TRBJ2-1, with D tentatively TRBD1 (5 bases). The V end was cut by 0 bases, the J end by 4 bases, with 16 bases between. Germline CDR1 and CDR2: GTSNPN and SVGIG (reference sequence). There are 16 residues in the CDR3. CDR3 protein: CAWSVPRVNKYNEQFF. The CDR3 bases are TGTGCCTGGAGTGTACCCAGGGTCAACAAGTACAATGAGCAGTTCTTC.

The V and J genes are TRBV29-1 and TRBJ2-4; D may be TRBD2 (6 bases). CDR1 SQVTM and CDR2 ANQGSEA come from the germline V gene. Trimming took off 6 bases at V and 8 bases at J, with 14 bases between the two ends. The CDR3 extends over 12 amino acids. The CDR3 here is CSVVDRGDIQYF. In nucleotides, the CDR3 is TGCAGCGTCGTGGATCGCGGGGACATTCAGTACTTC.

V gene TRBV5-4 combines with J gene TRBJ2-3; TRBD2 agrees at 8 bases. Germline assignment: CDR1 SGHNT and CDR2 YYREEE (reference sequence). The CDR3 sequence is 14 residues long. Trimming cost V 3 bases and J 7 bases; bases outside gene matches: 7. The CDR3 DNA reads TGTGCCAGCAGCTCTTTAGGACTAGCAAATACGCAGTATTTT. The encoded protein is CASSSLGLANTQYF.

CDR3 protein: CASGTSGYSYEQYF. The CDR3 DNA sequence: TGTGCCAGCGGCACTAGCGGGTACTCCTACGAGCAGTACTTC. The J gene is TRBJ2-7, the V gene TRBV6-5, with 9 nucleotides matching TRBD2. The CDR3 loop spans 14 amino acids. The J segment lost 0 bases and the V segment lost 8 bases, leaving 5 bases of the junction unmatched. Germline assignment: CDR1 MNHEY and CDR2 SVGAGI.

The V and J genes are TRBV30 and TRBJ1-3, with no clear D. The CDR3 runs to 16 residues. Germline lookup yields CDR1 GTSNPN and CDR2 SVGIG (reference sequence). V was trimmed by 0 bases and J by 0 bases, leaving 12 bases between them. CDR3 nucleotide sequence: TGTGCCTGGAGTGTACCTCGCTCGAGCTCTGGAAACACCATATATTTT. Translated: CAWSVPRSSSGNTIYF. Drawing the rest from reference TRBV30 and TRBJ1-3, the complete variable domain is SQTIHQWPATLVQPVGSPLSLECTVEGTSNPNLYWYRQAAGRGLQLLFYSVGIGQISSEVPQNLSASRPQDRQFILSSKKLLLSDSGFYLCAWSVPRSSSGNTIYFGEGSWLTVV.

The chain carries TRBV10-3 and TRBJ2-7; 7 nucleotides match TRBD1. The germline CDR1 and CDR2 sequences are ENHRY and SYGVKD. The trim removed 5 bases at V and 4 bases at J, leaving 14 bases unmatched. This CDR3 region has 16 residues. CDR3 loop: CAISTGQPTRGYEQYF. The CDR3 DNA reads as TGTGCCATCAGTACGGGACAGCCGACGCGTGGGTACGAGCAGTACTTC.

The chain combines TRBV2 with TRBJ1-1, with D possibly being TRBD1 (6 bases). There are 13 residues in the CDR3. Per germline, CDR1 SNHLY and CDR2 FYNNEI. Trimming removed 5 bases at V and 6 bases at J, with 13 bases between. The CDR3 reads CASSKQGVAEAFF. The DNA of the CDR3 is TGTGCCAGCAGTAAACAGGGAGTCGCTGAAGCTTTCTTT.